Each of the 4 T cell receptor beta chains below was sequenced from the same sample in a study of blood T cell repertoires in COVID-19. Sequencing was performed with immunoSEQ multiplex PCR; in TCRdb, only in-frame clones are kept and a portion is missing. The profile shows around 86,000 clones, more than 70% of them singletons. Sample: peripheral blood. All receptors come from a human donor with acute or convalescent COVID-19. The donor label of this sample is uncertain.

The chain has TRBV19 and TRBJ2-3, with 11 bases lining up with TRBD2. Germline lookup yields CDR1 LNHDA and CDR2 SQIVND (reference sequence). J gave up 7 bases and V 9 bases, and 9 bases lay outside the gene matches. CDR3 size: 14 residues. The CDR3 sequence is CASEGLAAGNTQYF. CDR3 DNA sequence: TGTGCCAGCGAGGGACTAGCGGCCGGGAATACGCAGTATTTT. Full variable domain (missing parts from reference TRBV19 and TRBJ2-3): DGGITQSPKYLFRKEGQNVTLSCEQNLNHDAMYWYRQDPGQGLRLIYYSQIVNDFQKGDIAEGYSVSREKKESFPLTVTSAQKNPTAFYLCASEGLAAGNTQYFGPGTRLTVL.

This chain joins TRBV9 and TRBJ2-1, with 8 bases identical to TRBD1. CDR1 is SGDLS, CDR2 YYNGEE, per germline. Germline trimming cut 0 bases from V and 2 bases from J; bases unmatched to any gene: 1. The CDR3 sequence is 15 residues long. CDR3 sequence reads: CASSVADRAYNEQFF. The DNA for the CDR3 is TGTGCCAGCAGCGTAGCGGACAGGGCCTACAATGAGCAGTTCTTC.

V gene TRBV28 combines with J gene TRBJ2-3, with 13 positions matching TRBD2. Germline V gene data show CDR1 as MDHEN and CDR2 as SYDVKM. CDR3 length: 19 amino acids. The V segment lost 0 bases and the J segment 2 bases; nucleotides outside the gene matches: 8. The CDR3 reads CASSLWPIGTSGVTDTQYF. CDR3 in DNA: TGTGCCAGCAGTTTATGGCCGATAGGGACTAGCGGGGTCACAGATACGCAGTATTTT.

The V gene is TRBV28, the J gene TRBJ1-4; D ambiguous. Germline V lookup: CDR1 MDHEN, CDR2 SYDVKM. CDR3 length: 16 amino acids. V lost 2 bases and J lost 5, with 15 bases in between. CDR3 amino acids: CASSLVTPKPNEKLFF. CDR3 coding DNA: TGTGCCAGCAGTTTAGTCACCCCAAAGCCGAATGAAAAACTGTTTTTT.